This TCR beta chain was sequenced for a study of shared clonotypes between healthy human individuals. The overall study: Three plates were used per donor for CD4 naive, three for CD4 memory, two for CD8 naive and one for CD8 memory.

Study-level points and caveats: Compared with memory subsets, naive subsets generally had larger estimated richness.

Germline CDR1 MNHEY, CDR2 SVGAGI. There are 15 residues in the CDR3. V lost 0 bases, J lost 5 bases, and 13 bases lay in between. Samples underwent the assay at deep level. The method was immunoSEQ multiplex PCR; TCRdb's version includes in-frame clones alone and lacks a portion of them. The table shows 1,400,000 or so clones, with roughly 98.5% occurring only once. About this clone itself: Its antigen is unknown.

Sequenced: naive CD4+ T cells sorted from blood. Subset here: CD45RA+ positively selected. The receptor's source is a man aged 30-40 years in good health. The J gene is TRBJ1-1, the V gene TRBV6-5; D call uncertain. The CDR3 bases are TGTGCCAGCAGTTACTCGATTGCAGGATCAACTGAAGCTTTCTTT. Amino acid sequence: CASSYSIAGSTEAFF.